A single sample gave rise to the 8 T cell receptor beta chains below, sequenced in a study of blood T cell repertoires in COVID-19. This table comes from immunoSEQ multiplex PCR, and its TCRdb copy is limited to in-frame clones, with some not included. Here the sample spans fewer than 450,000 clones, around nine tenths being singletons. The source material was peripheral blood. All receptors come from a woman aged 18-29 years who had recovered from COVID-19.

This rearrangement joins TRBV3-1 (or the pseudogene TRBV3-2) to TRBJ2-5; 8 nucleotides align to TRBD2. Per germline, CDR1 LGHDT and CDR2 YNNKEL (reference sequence). This CDR3 is built from 17 residues. With 0 bases clipped from V and 7 bases from J, the junction kept 13 bases outside the gene matches. CDR3: CASSQDRPGTRSGTQYF. The CDR3 DNA reads TGTGCCAGCAGCCAAGATCGACCCGGGACTAGGTCCGGGACCCAGTACTTC.

This clone has just one count. In DNA form, the CDR3 reads TGTGCCAGCAGTCCGGGACAGGGGATTTCGGGGGCCAACGTCCTGACTTTC. Its protein is CASSPGQGISGANVLTF. The chain employs TRBV6-6 and TRBJ2-6, with 10 bases identical to TRBD1. CDR1 and CDR2 from the germline V gene are MNHNY and SVGAGI (reference sequence). The V gene end was trimmed by 5 bases and the J gene end by 4 bases; junction bases not matched to a gene: 8. The CDR3 spans 17 residues.

The chain recombines TRBV30 with TRBJ1-1; D not certain. The germline gives CDR1 GTSNPN, CDR2 SVGIG (reference sequence). This CDR3 is 12 amino acids long. V lost 0 bases to trimming and J lost 5 bases, with 7 bases between them. CDR3 nucleotide sequence: TGTGCCTGGAGTGTCGTCGGGACTGAAGCTTTCTTT. It is translated as CAWSVVGTEAFF.

The V and J genes are TRBV4-1 and TRBJ1-1; the match to TRBD1 covers 9 bases. This CDR3 spans 15 amino acids. V lost 2 bases, J lost 5 bases, and 6 bases stayed unmatched. CDR1 is MGHRA and CDR2 is YSYEKL in the germline V gene. CDR3 region: CASSQLQGAGTEAFF. The CDR3 region has the DNA TGCGCCAGCAGCCAATTACAGGGGGCTGGGACTGAAGCTTTCTTT.

The CDR3 DNA follows: TGCGCCAGCAGCCAAGATCTCGGAGCGCGGGGGGGTGAGCAGTTCTTC. Translated: CASSQDLGARGGEQFF. The chain employs TRBV4-1 and TRBJ2-1; 9 bases fit TRBD2. The V gene end was trimmed by 0 bases and the J gene end by 9 bases; junction bases not matched to a gene: 9. The CDR3 runs 16 residues. Germline CDR1 and CDR2: MGHRA and YSYEKL.

The chain has TRBV19 and TRBJ1-4, with D possibly TRBD1 on 6 matching bases. The CDR3 loop spans 14 amino acids. Germline assignment: CDR1 LNHDA and CDR2 SQIVND (reference sequence). The V gene lost 2 bases and the J gene lost 10 bases, with 14 bases spanning the gap. The CDR3 DNA is TGTGCCAGTAGTATACAGGGCGGGGGCGGAAAACTGTTTTTT. It specifies CASSIQGGGGKLFF.

J is TRBJ1-2 and V is TRBV6-2 or TRBV6-3, with TRBD1 matching over 7 bases. The CDR3 runs 12 residues. Germline V gene lookup returns CDR1 MNHEY and CDR2 SVGEGT. V lost 6 bases to trimming and J lost 8 bases; unmatched junction nucleotides: 6. CDR3 in amino acids: CASSDRVFGYTF. CDR3 nucleotides: TGTGCCAGCAGCGACAGGGTGTTCGGCTACACCTTC.

This clone was picked up one time. V gene TRBV6-6 combines with J gene TRBJ2-5; 8 bases are a match to TRBD2. V was clipped by 6 bases and J by 2 bases; unmatched bases: 8. The CDR3 extends over 15 amino acids. In germline, CDR1 is MNHNY, CDR2 SVGAGI (reference sequence). This CDR3 is CASRVLAATQETQYF. Here the CDR3 DNA reads TGTGCCAGCAGGGTACTAGCGGCGACACAAGAGACCCAGTACTTC.